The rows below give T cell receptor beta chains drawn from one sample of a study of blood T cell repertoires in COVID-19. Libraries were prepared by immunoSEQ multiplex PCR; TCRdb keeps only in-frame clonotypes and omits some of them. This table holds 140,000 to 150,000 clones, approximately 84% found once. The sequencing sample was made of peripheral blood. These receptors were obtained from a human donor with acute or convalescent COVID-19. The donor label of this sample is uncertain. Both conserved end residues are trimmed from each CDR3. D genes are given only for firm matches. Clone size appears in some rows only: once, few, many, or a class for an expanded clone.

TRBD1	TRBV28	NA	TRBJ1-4	ASSPLRDRIEKLF
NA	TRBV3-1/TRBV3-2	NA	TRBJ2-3	ASSQTSTDTQY
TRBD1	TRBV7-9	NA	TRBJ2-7	ASSLSTGGVDEQY
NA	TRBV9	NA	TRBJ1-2	ASSVVPGGTPRYGYT
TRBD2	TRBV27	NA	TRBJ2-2	ASRPTVGLARNGELF
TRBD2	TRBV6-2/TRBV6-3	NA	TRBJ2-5	ASSYLLAGGETQY
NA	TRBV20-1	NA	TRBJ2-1	SASALGGFTYNEQF
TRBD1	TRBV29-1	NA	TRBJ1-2	SVDSEGTGVGYT
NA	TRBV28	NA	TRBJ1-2	ASSLVRDYGYT
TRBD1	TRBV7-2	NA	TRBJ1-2	ASSTRQGGGYGYT
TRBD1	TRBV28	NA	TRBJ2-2	ATTDRGHTGELF
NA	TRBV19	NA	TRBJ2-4	ASSAQGGQY
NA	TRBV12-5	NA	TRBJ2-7	ASGPGDETDRAGGGEQY
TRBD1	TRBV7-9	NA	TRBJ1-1	ASSLDGTGVTEAF
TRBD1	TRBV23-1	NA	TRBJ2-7	APGRTGGEGSSYEQY
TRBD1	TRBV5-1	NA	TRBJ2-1	ASSLGTGHNEQF
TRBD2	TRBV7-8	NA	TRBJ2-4	ASSPTDAGGPFIQY
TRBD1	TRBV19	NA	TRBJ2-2	ASSIQGANTGELF
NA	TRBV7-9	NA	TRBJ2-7	ASSSGRGYYYEQY
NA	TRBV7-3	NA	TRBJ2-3	ASSTNLVTDTQY
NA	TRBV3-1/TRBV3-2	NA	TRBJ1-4	ASSQGREGLNEKLF
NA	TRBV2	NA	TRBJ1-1	ASSAEQGWSSTEAF
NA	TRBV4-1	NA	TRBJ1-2	ASSQDGYGYT
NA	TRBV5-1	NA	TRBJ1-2	ASSLGGSPDYGYT
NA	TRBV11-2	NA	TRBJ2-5	ASSLGQGRQETQY
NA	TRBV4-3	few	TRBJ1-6	ASSQDRGGKHSPLH
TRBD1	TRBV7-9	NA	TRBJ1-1	ASSLLEGARAEAF
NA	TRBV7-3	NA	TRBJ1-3	AAAGRNTIY
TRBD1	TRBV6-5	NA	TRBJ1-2	AVYRGTGGRGYT
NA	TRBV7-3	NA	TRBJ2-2	ASSGGQKTGELF
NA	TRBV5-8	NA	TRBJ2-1	ASSQLTGLISYNEQF
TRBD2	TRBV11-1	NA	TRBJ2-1	ASSLGGYNEQF
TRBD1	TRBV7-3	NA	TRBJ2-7	ASGRQGDSEQY
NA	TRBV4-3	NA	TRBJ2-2	ASSQGGGPNTGELF
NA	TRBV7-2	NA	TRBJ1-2	ASSSPPGYGYT
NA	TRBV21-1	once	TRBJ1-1	ASSSKTGAPTEAF
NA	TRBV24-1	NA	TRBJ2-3	ATSLRETTDTQY
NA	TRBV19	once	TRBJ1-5	ASSKGGNSNQPQH
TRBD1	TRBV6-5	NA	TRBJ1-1	ASSYSITGDTEAF
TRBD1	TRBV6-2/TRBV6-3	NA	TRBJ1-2	ASSYPRDRDYGYT
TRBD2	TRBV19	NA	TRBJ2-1	ASRTGTIDYNEQF
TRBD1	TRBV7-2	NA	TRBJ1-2	ASSLGAPVDRGGEGYT
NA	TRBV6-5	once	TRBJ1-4	ASSYSSVDEKLF
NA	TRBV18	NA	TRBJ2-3	ASSPFPGTDTQY
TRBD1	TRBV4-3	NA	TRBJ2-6	ASSLATGGPGANVLT
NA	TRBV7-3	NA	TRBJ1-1	ASSTDSNTEAF
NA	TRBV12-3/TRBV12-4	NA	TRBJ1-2	ASSSTASGGYT
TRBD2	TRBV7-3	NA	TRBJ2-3	ASSTRLAEDTQY
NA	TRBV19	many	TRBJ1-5	ASSIEGVGSNQPQH
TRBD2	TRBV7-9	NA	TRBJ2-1	ASSLGLAGLDEQF
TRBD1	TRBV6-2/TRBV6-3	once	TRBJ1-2	ASSYSLGQGAPNYGYT
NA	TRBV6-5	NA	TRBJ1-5	ASKGDSNQPQH
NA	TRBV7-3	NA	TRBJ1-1	ASSLTSNTEAF
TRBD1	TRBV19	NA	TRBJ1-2	ASSLPPGTGDRYGYT
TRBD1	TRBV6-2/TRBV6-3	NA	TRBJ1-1	ASSYSSGTGVDTEAF
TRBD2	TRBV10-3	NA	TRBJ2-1	AIKGTSGRAREQF